One T cell receptor (beta chain) is described in this entry. This entry comes from a study of CD8 T cells in Susac syndrome. Trimming removed 0 bases from V and 4 bases from J; junction bases left unmatched: 6. Germline CDR1 reads DFQATT; CDR2 reads SNEGSKA (reference sequence). The CDR3 loop spans 16 amino acids. Random hexamers served to reverse transcribe about 0.45 to 1 ug RNA. Multiplex immunoSEQ PCR targeted 54 Vbeta and 13 Jbeta TCR beta segments. TCRdb analysed the immunoSEQ multiplex PCR reads with MiXCR anew, one entry per CDR3 protein. The sample lists approximately 53,000 distinct CDR3 sequences, 90% to 95% occurring once. CD8+ and CD4+ blood T cells underwent TCR beta sequencing.

The V and J genes are TRBV20-1 and TRBJ2-3; TRBD2 matches at 11 bases. The TCR sequence derives from a human donor with multiple sclerosis. Sequenced: CD8+ T cells from PBMCs. The CDR3 loop is CSAREMTSGEADTQYF. In DNA, the CDR3 is TGCAGTGCTAGAGAAATGACTAGCGGGGAGGCAGATACGCAGTATTTT.